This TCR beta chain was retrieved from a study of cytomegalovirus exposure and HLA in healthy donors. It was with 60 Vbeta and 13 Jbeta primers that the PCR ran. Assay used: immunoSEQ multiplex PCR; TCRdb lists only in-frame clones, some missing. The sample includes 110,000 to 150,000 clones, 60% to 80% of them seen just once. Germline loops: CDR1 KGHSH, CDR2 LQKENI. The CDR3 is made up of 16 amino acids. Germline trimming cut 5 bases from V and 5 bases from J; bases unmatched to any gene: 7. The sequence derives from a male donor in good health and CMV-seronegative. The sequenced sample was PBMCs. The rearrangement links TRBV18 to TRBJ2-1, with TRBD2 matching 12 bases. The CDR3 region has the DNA TGTGCCAGCTCAGCCGCGACTAGCGGGAGACACAATGAGCAGTTCTTC. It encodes CASSAATSGRHNEQFF.